This passage covers 5 T cell receptor beta chains from one sample sequenced in a study of patients and donors after allogeneic stem cell transplantation. In TCRdb, the RT-PCR reads were re-called with MiXCR into one record per CDR3 protein. The data show 900,000 to 1,000,000 distinct CDR3 sequences, approximately 18% seen once. Source material: blood, either unsorted or a sorted T cell fraction (not recorded which). All receptors come from a human donor who was either an allogeneic HSCT recipient or a stem cell or donor lymphocyte infusion donor (not recorded which). It is not recorded whose cells these are; they may come from a transplant donor.

The chain employs TRBV29-1 and TRBJ2-4; D remains ambiguous. The CDR3 has 10 amino acids. Looked up from germline, CDR1 is SQVTM and CDR2 is ANQGSEA. With 5 bases removed from V and 8 bases from J, the gap between germline ends came to 7 bases. The CDR3 reads CSVSSDIQYF. The CDR3 DNA reads TGCAGCGTTTCATCGGACATTCAGTACTTC.

About this clonotype itself: Germline is not matched at one junction end, which may reflect a read error. This chain uses TRBV19 with TRBJ1-5; 7 bases map to TRBD1. Germline CDR1 is LNHDA and CDR2 is SQIVND (reference sequence). CDR3 size: 15 residues. CDR3 nucleotide sequence: TGTGCCAGTAGGGCGGCCAGGGGGTACGATCAACCCCAGCATTTT. Translated: CASRAARGYDQPQHF.

This clonotype was counted at least ten times. The rearrangement joins TRBV5-6 to TRBJ2-1; D is undetermined. V was cut by 2 bases and J by 2 bases, with 11 bases left in between. CDR1 is SGHDT, CDR2 YYEEEE, per germline. The CDR3 has 15 residues. CDR3 DNA sequence: TGTGCCAGCAGCTTTCGGCCGACCCCCTACAATGAGCAGTTCTTC. Its protein is CASSFRPTPYNEQFF. The full variable domain, completed using reference TRBV5-6 and TRBJ2-1, is DAGVTQSPTHLIKTRGQQVTLRCSPKSGHDTVSWYQQALGQGPQFIFQYYEEEERQRGNFPDRFSGHQFPNYSSELNVNALLLGDSALYLCASSFRPTPYNEQFFGPGTRLTVL.

This clonotype appeared a few times. This chain joins TRBV18 and TRBJ1-2; D is unresolved. CDR3 length equals 13 residues. The germline CDR1 and CDR2 sequences are KGHSH and LQKENI. Trimming cost V 3 bases and J 7 bases, with 12 bases left between them. Here the CDR3 reads CASSPPDTFGYTF. The CDR3 DNA is TGTGCCAGCTCACCCCCAGACACGTTTGGCTACACCTTC.

The CDR3: CASSSRSYGYTF. The CDR3 DNA sequence: TGTGCCAGCAGTTCTCGGTCCTATGGCTACACCTTC. The chain links TRBV12-3 or TRBV12-4 to TRBJ1-2; D is unclear. The CDR3 spans 12 residues. The V end lost 4 bases, the J end lost 4 bases, and 7 bases lay between the germline ends.